This TCR beta chain is from a study of OX40 agonist ivuxolimab in advanced cancers. At the level of the study: With a range of about 23 to 85, age averaged about 58 years, and around 80% were male. A history of anti-PD-1, anti-PD-L1 or anti-CTLA-4 therapy was acceptable, and around 36% had some. Three partial responders included one hepatocellular carcinoma patient and two cutaneous melanoma patients. Study-wide results and caveats: The CD4+ and CD8+ T cells in the blood had expanded clonally by week 6 at 0.1 to 3.0 mg/kg.

On this clone: Its target is unknown.

TCRdb's table, derived via immunoSEQ multiplex PCR, lists solely in-frame clones and lacks some. The table includes more than 65,000 clones, 84% detected once. Trimming cost V 5 bases and J 2 bases; bases outside gene matches: 8. The CDR3 contains 15 residues. Germline V CDR1 and CDR2: MNHNS, SASEGT. The V gene is TRBV6-1, the J gene TRBJ1-1; TRBD1 agrees at 7 bases. The sample consisted of CD4+ or CD8+ T cells sorted from blood, taken in a trial of the OX40 agonist ivuxolimab. The receptor comes from an adult with an advanced solid tumor such as melanoma, head and neck, liver or kidney cancer. CDR3 region: CASSLGQADNTEAFF. The CDR3, as DNA: TGTGCCAGCAGTCTAGGACAGGCGGATAACACTGAAGCTTTCTTT.